This TCR beta chain was sequenced during a study of metastatic and nonmetastatic thyroid tumors. About the research overall: Malignant and benign thyroid patients had repertoires compared in peripheral blood and tumor or nodule tissue.

Germline CDR1 SGHAT, CDR2 FQNNGV. This CDR3 is built from 13 residues. V lost 3 bases and J lost 7, with 10 bases in between. Ahead of thyroid surgery, no patient had received treatment of any kind. How the authors handled the data: To classify distant metastasis in papillary thyroid cancer, a model was built from CDR3 differences across clinicopathological groups. TCRdb called clones again from the PCR reads with MiXCR. These V and J calls derive from TCRdb rather than the authors' analysis. The sample contains several thousand clones, more than 25% of which appear only once. In its sample, this clone was seen a few times. Antigen specificity is unknown. Findings and caveats of the study: It was reportedly found that TCR beta diversity was significantly higher in malignant thyroid tumors than in benign nodules, a difference seen in both blood and tumor samples.

This clonotype was obtained from a female donor with papillary thyroid cancer or a benign thyroid nodule (not recorded which). Some clones in this sample may be carry-over from other donors' samples. V usage is TRBV11-2 and J usage is TRBJ2-1; no clear D gene. The specimen was adjacent normal tissue. The CDR3 DNA sequence: TGTGCCAGCAGCTTCTTAGTTCCAAATGAGCAGTTCTTC. It encodes CASSFLVPNEQFF.